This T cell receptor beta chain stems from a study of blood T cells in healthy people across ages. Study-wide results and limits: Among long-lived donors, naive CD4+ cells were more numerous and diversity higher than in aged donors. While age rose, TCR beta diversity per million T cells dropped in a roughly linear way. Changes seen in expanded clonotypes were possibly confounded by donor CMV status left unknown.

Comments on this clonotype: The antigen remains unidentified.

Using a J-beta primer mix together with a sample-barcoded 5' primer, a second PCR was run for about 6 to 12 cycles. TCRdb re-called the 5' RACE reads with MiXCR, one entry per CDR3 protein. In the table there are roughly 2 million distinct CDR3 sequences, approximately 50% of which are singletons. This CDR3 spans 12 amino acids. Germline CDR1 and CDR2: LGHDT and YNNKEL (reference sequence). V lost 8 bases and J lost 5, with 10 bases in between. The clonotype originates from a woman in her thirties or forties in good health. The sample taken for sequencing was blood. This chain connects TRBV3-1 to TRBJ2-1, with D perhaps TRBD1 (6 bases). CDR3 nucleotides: TGTGCCAGCCAAAGGGGGAACAATGAGCAGTTCTTC. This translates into CASQRGNNEQFF.